Presented here are 22 T cell receptor beta chains from one specimen sequenced in a study of beta chain features in type 1 diabetes (dated by TCRdb to 2016 to 2019). The library was made by the immunoSEQ multiplex PCR assay. The entire isolated RNA was reverse transcribed using the High Capacity cDNA Reverse Transcription Kit, and thus expressed TCRB transcripts were sequenced. TCRdb took this table from immuneACCESS and kept in-frame rearrangements with V and J called. Such tables lack part of the clones; where checked against another copy, unresolved V genes explain under half of the gap, and the rest is unexplained. In this sample the table shows 330,000 or so clones, approximately 15% of which occur a single time. The top ten clonotypes cover over 5% of the sample. The sample taken for sequencing was central memory CD4+ T cells from blood. The receptors originated from a man aged 30 to 45 in good health.

The chain recombines TRBV11-3 with TRBJ2-3; 9 positions agree with TRBD2. V gave up 1 base and J gave up 2 bases; unmatched junction bases: 4. The CDR3 consists of 16 residues. From germline, CDR1 is SGHNT and CDR2 YENEEA. This chain's CDR3 is CASSLVLAGITDTQYF. Written as DNA, the CDR3 is TGTGCCAGCAGCTTAGTACTAGCGGGCATCACAGATACGCAGTATTTT.

The chain joins TRBV7-2 to TRBJ2-6; D possibly corresponds to TRBD1 (6 bases). Germline V gene sequence: CDR1 SGHTA, CDR2 FQGNSA. The V end was cut by 5 bases, the J end by 0 bases, with 14 bases between. This CDR3 contains 17 residues. The CDR3 DNA reads TGTGCCAGCAGCAGCGGACAGCATTTCTCTGGGGCCAACGTCCTGACTTTC. As protein: CASSSGQHFSGANVLTF.

This clone has more than one count but fewer than ten. V usage is TRBV4-1 and J usage is TRBJ1-4, with D uncertain. CDR3 length: 15 residues. Trimming took off 1 base at V and 4 bases at J, with 10 bases between the two ends. The germline gives CDR1 MGHRA, CDR2 YSYEKL. DNA of the CDR3: TGCGCCAGCAGCCAAGGGGAGACGCTTAATGAAAAACTGTTTTTT. This translates into CASSQGETLNEKLFF.

V usage is TRBV18 and J usage is TRBJ1-5; TRBD1 matches at 7 bases. V lost 3 bases to trimming and J lost 11 bases; unmatched junction nucleotides: 10. CDR1 KGHSH and CDR2 LQKENI come from the germline V gene. There are 14 residues in the CDR3. This chain's CDR3 is CASSPIAPGGAQHF. CDR3 nucleotide sequence: TGTGCCAGCTCACCGATCGCACCAGGGGGAGCCCAGCATTTT.

This clone was seen more than once but under ten times. This rearrangement joins TRBV10-3 to TRBJ2-1; 11 bases are shared with TRBD2. The CDR3 runs 16 residues. With V trimmed by 5 bases and J by 4 bases, 7 bases remained unmatched. CDR1 ENHRY and CDR2 SYGVKD come from the germline V gene. The CDR3 nucleotides are TGTGCCATCAGTACTGGACTAGCGGGCATTTACAATGAGCAGTTCTTC. This translates into CAISTGLAGIYNEQFF.

This clone was seen more than once but under ten times. The chain carries TRBV4-3 and TRBJ1-6; D is undetermined. Germline CDR1 reads LGHNA; CDR2 reads YSLEER. The CDR3 contains 14 residues. V shed 3 bases and J shed 14 bases, with 17 bases lying between them. This chain's CDR3 is CASSQDPWNRALHF. The CDR3 DNA reads TGCGCCAGCAGCCAGGACCCTTGGAATCGGGCCCTCCACTTT.

This chain connects TRBV6-5 to TRBJ2-3; 7 bases are a match to TRBD1. From germline, CDR1 is MNHEY and CDR2 SVGAGI. With 2 bases clipped from V and 5 bases from J, the junction kept 4 bases outside the gene matches. CDR3 length: 14 amino acids. In DNA, the CDR3 is TGTGCCAGCAGTTACCGCGACAGGGAAGATACGCAGTATTTT. It translates to CASSYRDREDTQYF.

This clone was seen only a few times. The chain links TRBV7-8 to TRBJ2-2, with 7 positions matching TRBD1. V shed 5 bases and J 10 bases; nucleotides not matched to a gene: 10. In germline, CDR1 is SGHVS, CDR2 FQNEAQ. The CDR3 loop spans 14 amino acids. The CDR3 loop is CASSLRFDRAELFF. Here the CDR3 DNA reads TGTGCCAGCAGCCTAAGGTTCGACAGGGCGGAGCTGTTTTTT.

The rearrangement joins TRBV18 to TRBJ1-2; tentative D call: TRBD1 (6 bases). The V end lost 2 bases, the J end lost 3 bases, and 13 bases lay between the germline ends. CDR3 length: 15 amino acids. CDR1 and CDR2 from the germline V gene are KGHSH and LQKENI. The CDR3 region has the DNA TGTGCCAGCTCACCAGGAGGACAGACTGACTATGGCTACACCTTC. Residues: CASSPGGQTDYGYTF.

The chain combines TRBV7-2 with TRBJ2-4; 8 bases fit TRBD1. V lost 3 bases, J lost 6 bases, and 7 bases stayed unmatched. The CDR3 has 15 amino acids. Germline V gene sequence: CDR1 SGHTA, CDR2 FQGNSA. The CDR3 here is CASSLGRGLGNIQYF. The CDR3 DNA reads TGTGCCAGCAGCTTGGGCAGGGGGCTGGGAAACATTCAGTACTTC.

The chain is built from TRBV2 and TRBJ2-7; tentative D call: TRBD2 (6 bases). The CDR3 sequence is 14 residues long. V gave up 3 bases and J gave up 1 base, with 10 bases separating them. The germline V gene has CDR1 SNHLY and CDR2 FYNNEI. In DNA form, the CDR3 reads TGTGCCAGCAGTGAGACTAGATATTCCTACGAGCAGTACGTC. Its protein product is CASSETRYSYEQYV.

This clone has more than one count but fewer than ten. The rearrangement uses TRBV7-2 and TRBJ2-6; D perhaps matches TRBD2 (5 bases). This CDR3 comprises 16 residues. V dropped 6 bases and J dropped 0 bases, with 12 bases sitting between them. Germline CDR1 and CDR2: SGHTA and FQGNSA. CDR3 region: CASSPGVGSGANVLTF. In nucleotides, the CDR3 is TGTGCCAGCAGTCCCGGGGTAGGCTCTGGGGCCAACGTCCTGACTTTC.

This chain uses TRBV23-1 with TRBJ2-7, with D perhaps TRBD1 (6 bases). TRBV23-1 is an ORF, and what it does is uncertain. Trimming removed 8 bases from V and 0 bases from J, with 14 bases in between. The CDR3 consists of 14 residues. CDR3 residues: CASGQADSSYEQYV. The CDR3 nucleotides read TGCGCCAGCGGGCAAGCGGACAGCTCCTACGAGCAGTACGTC.

Comments on this clone: The sample contains more than one DNA sequence encoding this CDR3. V usage is TRBV7-2 and J usage is TRBJ2-5; D remains ambiguous. The V gene's germline CDR1 is SGHTA and CDR2 FQGNSA. The germline V and J ends were trimmed by 1 base and 4 bases, with 7 bases remaining between them. The CDR3 consists of 13 residues. CDR3 DNA: TGTGCCAGCAGCTTAGGGGTCCGAGAGACCCAGTACTTC. This sequence encodes CASSLGVRETQYF.

The genes are TRBV4-3 and TRBJ1-2, with no clear D. The CDR3 extends over 15 amino acids. Germline CDR1 is LGHNA and CDR2 is YSLEER. The V gene lost 4 bases and the J gene lost 2 bases, with 14 bases spanning the gap. Here the CDR3 reads CASSRNRKGNYGYTF. In nucleotides, the CDR3 is TGCGCCAGCAGCCGGAACCGGAAGGGCAACTATGGCTACACCTTC.

The chain uses TRBV28 and TRBJ2-1; 12 bases map to TRBD1. The CDR3 is 15 amino acids. V was clipped by 10 bases and J by 9 bases; unmatched bases: 13. CDR1 MDHEN and CDR2 SYDVKM come from the germline V gene. The CDR3 loop is CATLSTGTGGLEQFF. Written as DNA, the CDR3 is TGTGCCACACTGTCCACCGGGACAGGGGGCCTTGAGCAGTTCTTC.

This clone was observed a handful of times. This rearrangement joins TRBV6-6 to TRBJ1-5; possibly TRBD1 for D (5 bases). The CDR3 has 16 residues. The germline V and J ends were trimmed by 6 bases and 2 bases, with 17 bases remaining between them. Germline lookup yields CDR1 MNHNY and CDR2 SVGAGI (reference sequence). CDR3 protein: CASSPPGGVGNQPQHF. For the CDR3, the DNA is TGTGCCAGCAGCCCGCCCGGGGGAGTAGGCAATCAGCCCCAGCATTTT.

In this sample, this clone turned up a few times. Other DNA sequences within the sample encode an identical CDR3. The rearrangement joins TRBV2 to TRBJ2-6, with 12 bases that match TRBD1. CDR3 length: 16 residues. The trim removed 6 bases at V and 2 bases at J, leaving 2 bases unmatched. Germline V gene lookup returns CDR1 SNHLY and CDR2 FYNNEI. This CDR3 is CASSGTGGAGANVLTF. DNA of the CDR3: TGTGCCAGCAGCGGGACAGGGGGCGCTGGGGCCAACGTCCTGACTTTC.

The rearrangement links TRBV30 to TRBJ2-7; 7 nucleotides line up with TRBD1. The CDR3 extends over 13 amino acids. In germline, CDR1 is GTSNPN, CDR2 SVGIG (reference sequence). V lost 2 bases, J lost 6 bases, and 7 bases stayed unmatched. DNA for the CDR3: TGTGCCTGGAGTAGAGATAACAGGGGCGAGCAGTACGTC. It specifies CAWSRDNRGEQYV.

The chain is built from TRBV30 and TRBJ1-3; 7 bases agree with TRBD1. Germline assignment: CDR1 GTSNPN and CDR2 SVGIG (reference sequence). Trimming cost V 0 bases and J 0 bases; bases outside gene matches: 5. This CDR3 contains 16 residues. Here the CDR3 DNA reads TGTGCCTGGAGTGTATCAGGGGGGACCTCTGGAAACACCATATATTTT. Its protein is CAWSVSGGTSGNTIYF.

CDR3 region: CASRKEATNEKLFF. The CDR3 region has the DNA TGCGCCAGCAGGAAAGAAGCAACTAATGAAAAACTGTTTTTT. This chain connects TRBV23-1 to TRBJ1-4, with D hard to call. TRBV23-1 is known as an ORF, though its function is uncertain. V was shortened by 6 bases and J by 0 bases, with 8 bases between the two germline ends. The CDR3 runs to 14 residues.

This clone has a handful of counts. J is TRBJ2-5 and V is TRBV5-1; TRBD2 matches at 10 bases. CDR3 length: 14 amino acids. J was trimmed by 4 bases and V by 0 bases; bases with no gene match: 0. Germline values: CDR1 SGHRS, CDR2 YFSETQ. CDR3 sequence (DNA): TGCGCCAGCAGCTTGGGGACTAGCGGAGAGACCCAGTACTTC. Translated: CASSLGTSGETQYF. Filled out from reference TRBV5-1 and TRBJ2-5, the complete variable domain reads KAGVTQTPRYLIKTRGQQVTLSCSPISGHRSVSWYQQTPGQGLQFLFEYFSETQRNKGNFPGRFSGRQFSNSRSEMNVSTLELGDSALYLCASSLGTSGETQYFGPGTRLLVL.